This T cell receptor (beta chain) was captured by sequencing in a study of shared clonotypes between healthy human individuals. Naive CD8 populations comprised CD45RO-negative cells positively selected for CCR7, excluding terminally differentiated effector memory CD45RA+ cells. In the original analysis: Filtering of immunoSEQ junctional sequences could not match full-length read filtering. The data were produced by immunoSEQ multiplex PCR, yet TCRdb's version contains in-frame clones alone and is incomplete. From that table come the V and J calls and clone size; the DNA was used to work out D and trimming. The table includes some 2.1 million clones, about 93% detected once. Germline CDR1 SQVTM, CDR2 ANQGSEA. The CDR3 runs 15 residues. Deletions cut 4 bases from V and 2 bases from J, with 15 bases between.

Sequenced: naive CD8+ T cells from PBMCs. J is TRBJ2-1 and V is TRBV29-1; either TRBD1 or TRBD2 may fit D (6 bases each). This clonotype originated in a young man in good health. Some clones in this sample may be carry-over from other donors' samples. The CDR3 region has the DNA TGCAGCGTTGGAATTCGGGGGCCGCCCTACAATGAGCAGTTCTTC. Translating it yields CSVGIRGPPYNEQFF.